This T cell receptor (beta chain) was sequenced for a study of human T cells and chemical hapten exposure. The CDR3 is made up of 13 amino acids. Germline V gene data show CDR1 as SEHNR and CDR2 as FQNEAQ (reference sequence). V lost 5 bases and J lost 7, with 15 bases in between. Indicated time point: patch test 1, 2 weeks after DPC sensitization. Treatment: therapeutic diphenylcyclopropenone sensitization with weekly scalp DPC. One entry per CDR3 protein, called by TCRdb with MiXCR from the RACE reads. This sample carries more than 100,000 distinct CDR3 sequences, roughly an eighth of them seen once, and the ten largest clones take roughly 0.92%.

The clonotype was recovered from a man aged 18 to 35 with alopecia areata. Some clones in this sample may be carry-over from other donors' samples. V gene TRBV7-9 combines with J gene TRBJ2-7; tentatively, D is TRBD2 (7 bases). The material sequenced was whole blood, taken in connection with sensitization to the hapten diphenylcyclopropenone (DPC). CDR3 nucleotides: TGTGCCAGCAGCCAACTGGGGGGGCGAGAGCAGTACTTC. Its protein product is CASSQLGGREQYF.